This TCR beta chain was retrieved from a study of T cells after yellow fever vaccination. At the level of the study: When fractions had low cell numbers, they were prepared with SMART-Seq v4 Ultra Low Input. Study-level results: Some clonotypes, a small share, were shared between CD4 and CD8 compartments. Weaker in magnitude, the secondary response showed a faster peak on day 5 versus 15. Contaminating bulk clonotypes could be abundant in FACS-sorted repertoires.

Concerning this clonotype itself: Antigen specificity is unknown.

The germline V and J ends were trimmed by 9 bases and 5 bases, with 16 bases remaining between them. Germline CDR1 and CDR2: SGHAT and FQDESV (reference sequence). The CDR3 runs 13 residues. Each CDR3 protein gets one entry after TCRdb re-called the 5' RACE reads with MiXCR. The repertoire includes 610,000 or so distinct CDR3 sequences, roughly an eighth of them detected once, and about 15% sits in the top ten. The source material was PBMCs, sampled on the day of the yellow fever booster vaccination. This clonotype was obtained from a man under 40 who received the YFV17D yellow fever vaccine. The rearrangement joins TRBV11-1 to TRBJ2-5, with D maybe TRBD2 (5 bases). The CDR3 sequence is CASNRVGIETQYF. In DNA form, the CDR3 reads TGTGCCAGTAATCGCGTCGGGATTGAGACCCAGTACTTC.